These T cell receptor beta chains were read from a single sample in a study of Ad26.COV2.S vaccination and SARS-CoV-2 variants. Clones were read by immunoSEQ multiplex PCR, and TCRdb kept only the in-frame ones, dropping some. The data contain under 400,000 clones, 87% of them seen just once; the ten biggest clones take up around 3.6%. The source was peripheral blood, collected in a trial of Ad26.COV2.S vaccine versus placebo. The receptors here all came from a person between 18 and 65 years old who received the Ad26.COV2.S COVID-19 vaccine or a placebo. Both conserved end residues are part of each CDR3. A D gene is named only where the DNA matches it firmly. Clone size is stated in some rows and not others, as once, few, many or a class when expanded.

v_gene: TRBV27; abundance: .; len: 15; j_gene: TRBJ1-5; d_gene: TRBD1; CDR3aa: CASSFSQGGNQPQHF; CDR3nt: TGTGCCAGCAGTTTTTCCCAGGGGGGGAATCAGCCCCAGCATTTT
v_gene: TRBV4-1; abundance: .; len: 17; j_gene: TRBJ2-3; d_gene: TRBD2; CDR3aa: CASSQNLLAGGADTQYF; CDR3nt: TGCGCCAGCAGCCAGAACCTACTAGCGGGGGGGGCAGATACGCAGTATTTT
v_gene: TRBV5-1; abundance: once; len: 14; j_gene: TRBJ1-1; d_gene: .; CDR3aa: CASSSGNGGTEAFF; CDR3nt: TGCGCCAGCAGCTCCGGGAACGGGGGCACTGAAGCTTTCTTT
v_gene: TRBV6-2/TRBV6-3; abundance: .; len: 16; j_gene: TRBJ1-5; d_gene: TRBD1; CDR3aa: CASSDNRGMVNQPQHF; CDR3nt: TGTGCCAGCAGTGATAACAGGGGGATGGTCAATCAGCCCCAGCATTTT
v_gene: TRBV28; abundance: .; len: 15; j_gene: TRBJ2-7; d_gene: .; CDR3aa: CASSFLGSPLYEQYF; CDR3nt: TGTGCCAGCAGTTTCTTGGGGTCTCCCCTCTACGAGCAGTACTTC
v_gene: TRBV5-6; abundance: .; len: 17; j_gene: TRBJ1-1; d_gene: TRBD1; CDR3aa: CASRPGTGGASVTEAFF; CDR3nt: TGTGCCAGCAGACCAGGGACAGGGGGCGCGTCGGTCACTGAAGCTTTCTTT
v_gene: TRBV5-4; abundance: .; len: 12; j_gene: TRBJ2-4; d_gene: .; CDR3aa: CASSPGENIQYF; CDR3nt: TGTGCCAGCAGCCCCGGGGAAAACATTCAGTACTTC
v_gene: TRBV5-1; abundance: .; len: 14; j_gene: TRBJ1-2; d_gene: TRBD1; CDR3aa: CASSLEGTGDGYTF; CDR3nt: TGCGCCAGCAGCTTGGAAGGGACAGGGGATGGCTACACCTTC
v_gene: TRBV29-1; abundance: .; len: 11; j_gene: TRBJ2-3; d_gene: .; CDR3aa: CSAHMTDTQYF; CDR3nt: TGCAGCGCACATATGACAGATACGCAGTATTTT
v_gene: TRBV7-9; abundance: .; len: 14; j_gene: TRBJ1-2; d_gene: TRBD1; CDR3aa: CASSPGTGTYGYTF; CDR3nt: TGTGCCAGCAGCCCTGGGACAGGGACTTATGGCTACACCTTC
v_gene: TRBV2; abundance: .; len: 14; j_gene: TRBJ2-3; d_gene: .; CDR3aa: CASSLGSSTDTQYF; CDR3nt: TGTGCCAGCAGTCTAGGGAGCAGCACAGATACGCAGTATTTT
v_gene: TRBV4-1; abundance: .; len: 15; j_gene: TRBJ2-2; d_gene: .; CDR3aa: CASSQPGTAGRELFF; CDR3nt: TGCGCCAGCAGCCAACCGGGCACGGCAGGCCGGGAGCTGTTTTTT
v_gene: TRBV3-1/TRBV3-2; abundance: .; len: 13; j_gene: TRBJ1-2; d_gene: .; CDR3aa: CASSQEGTYGYTF; CDR3nt: TGTGCCAGCAGCCAAGAGGGGACCTATGGCTACACCTTC
v_gene: TRBV24-1; abundance: .; len: 12; j_gene: TRBJ2-7; d_gene: TRBD1; CDR3aa: CATSETGQALNF; CDR3nt: TGTGCCACCAGTGAAACCGGACAGGCCTTAAACTTC
v_gene: TRBV5-4; abundance: .; len: 16; j_gene: TRBJ1-5; d_gene: .; CDR3aa: CANEEDRTYSNQPQHF; CDR3nt: TGTGCCAACGAAGAGGACAGAACCTATAGCAATCAGCCCCAGCATTTT
v_gene: TRBV5-1; abundance: .; len: 15; j_gene: TRBJ2-5; d_gene: .; CDR3aa: CASGLEGFLSETQYF; CDR3nt: TGCGCCAGCGGTCTCGAGGGGTTCCTCTCCGAGACCCAGTACTTC
v_gene: TRBV7-9; abundance: once; len: 15; j_gene: TRBJ2-3; d_gene: .; CDR3aa: CASSDPQVEVDTQYF; CDR3nt: TGTGCCAGCAGCGACCCCCAGGTTGAGGTAGATACGCAGTATTTT
v_gene: TRBV4-2; abundance: .; len: 15; j_gene: TRBJ1-2; d_gene: .; CDR3aa: CASSHLLERNYGYTF; CDR3nt: TGTGCCAGCAGCCACCTTTTGGAACGAAACTATGGCTACACCTTC
v_gene: TRBV4-2; abundance: .; len: 10; j_gene: TRBJ1-1; d_gene: .; CDR3aa: CASSHQETFF; CDR3nt: TGTGCCAGCAGCCACCAGGAGACTTTCTTT
v_gene: TRBV12-5; abundance: .; len: 14; j_gene: TRBJ1-2; d_gene: .; CDR3aa: CASGPPTVIYGYTF; CDR3nt: TGTGCTAGTGGTCCCCCTACGGTCATCTATGGCTACACCTTC
v_gene: TRBV5-1; abundance: few; len: 15; j_gene: TRBJ1-1; d_gene: TRBD1; CDR3aa: CASSLGRGRNTEAFF; CDR3nt: TGCGCCAGCAGCTTGGGCAGGGGGAGGAACACTGAAGCTTTCTTT
v_gene: TRBV6-6; abundance: .; len: 15; j_gene: TRBJ1-6; d_gene: TRBD1; CDR3aa: CASSGTGEPNSPLHF; CDR3nt: TGTGCCAGCAGCGGGACAGGCGAACCTAATTCACCCCTCCACTTT
v_gene: TRBV30; abundance: .; len: 14; j_gene: TRBJ1-2; d_gene: .; CDR3aa: CAWSLGTANYGYTF; CDR3nt: TGTGCCTGGAGTCTCGGGACGGCAAACTATGGCTACACCTTC
v_gene: TRBV7-3; abundance: .; len: 15; j_gene: TRBJ2-7; d_gene: .; CDR3aa: CASSLSGTGLDEQYF; CDR3nt: TGTGCCAGCAGCCTATCCGGGACCGGCCTTGACGAGCAGTACTTC
v_gene: TRBV7-9; abundance: once; len: 14; j_gene: TRBJ2-4; d_gene: .; CDR3aa: CASGWDTRGDIQYF; CDR3nt: TGTGCCAGCGGCTGGGACACCCGGGGGGACATTCAGTACTTC
v_gene: TRBV4-2; abundance: once; len: 14; j_gene: TRBJ1-2; d_gene: .; CDR3aa: CASSQKQVNYGYTF; CDR3nt: TGTGCCAGCAGCCAGAAACAGGTTAACTATGGCTACACCTTC
v_gene: TRBV6-5; abundance: .; len: 14; j_gene: TRBJ1-1; d_gene: TRBD1; CDR3aa: CASSSSGTGSEAFF; CDR3nt: TGTGCCAGCAGTAGTTCCGGGACAGGGTCTGAAGCTTTCTTT
v_gene: TRBV6-2/TRBV6-3; abundance: .; len: 16; j_gene: TRBJ1-1; d_gene: TRBD1; CDR3aa: CASSQGQGRGRTEAFF; CDR3nt: TGTGCCAGCAGTCAAGGACAGGGGAGGGGTAGAACTGAAGCTTTCTTT
v_gene: TRBV19; abundance: .; len: 15; j_gene: TRBJ2-1; d_gene: .; CDR3aa: CASTLRIDSGNEQFF; CDR3nt: TGTGCCAGTACCCTCCGGATTGACAGTGGAAATGAGCAGTTCTTC
v_gene: TRBV11-2; abundance: .; len: 16; j_gene: TRBJ1-5; d_gene: TRBD1; CDR3aa: CASSLDLGQGNQPQHF; CDR3nt: TGTGCCAGCAGCTTAGATCTCGGACAGGGCAATCAGCCCCAGCATTTT
v_gene: TRBV29-1; abundance: .; len: 13; j_gene: TRBJ1-1; d_gene: .; CDR3aa: CSVVLGGSSEAFF; CDR3nt: TGCAGCGTTGTGCTGGGTGGGTCCTCTGAAGCTTTCTTT
v_gene: TRBV15; abundance: .; len: 12; j_gene: TRBJ2-7; d_gene: .; CDR3aa: CATSRGTGEQYF; CDR3nt: TGTGCCACCAGCAGAGGGACTGGCGAGCAGTACTTC
v_gene: TRBV27; abundance: .; len: 12; j_gene: TRBJ2-2; d_gene: .; CDR3aa: CASSPSAGELFF; CDR3nt: TGTGCCAGCAGTCCCTCAGCCGGGGAGCTGTTTTTT